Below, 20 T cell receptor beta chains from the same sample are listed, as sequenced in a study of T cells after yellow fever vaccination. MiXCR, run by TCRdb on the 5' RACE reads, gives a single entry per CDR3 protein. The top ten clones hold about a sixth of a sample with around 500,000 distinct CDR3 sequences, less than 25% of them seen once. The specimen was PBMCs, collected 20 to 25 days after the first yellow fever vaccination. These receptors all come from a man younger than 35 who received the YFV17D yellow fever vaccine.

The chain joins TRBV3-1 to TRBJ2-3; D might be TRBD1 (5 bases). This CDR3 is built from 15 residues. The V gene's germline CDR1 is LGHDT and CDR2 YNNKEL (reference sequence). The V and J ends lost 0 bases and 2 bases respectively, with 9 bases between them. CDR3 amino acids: CASSQDQGSTDTQYF. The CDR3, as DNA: TGTGCCAGCAGCCAAGATCAGGGATCCACAGATACGCAGTATTTT.

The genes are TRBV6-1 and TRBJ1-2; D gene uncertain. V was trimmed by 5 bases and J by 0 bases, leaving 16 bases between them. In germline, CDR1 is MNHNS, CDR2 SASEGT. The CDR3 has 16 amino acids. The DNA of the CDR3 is TGTGCCAGCAGTCGAGGTCTCTTCCCTGCTAACTATGGCTACACCTTC. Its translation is CASSRGLFPANYGYTF.

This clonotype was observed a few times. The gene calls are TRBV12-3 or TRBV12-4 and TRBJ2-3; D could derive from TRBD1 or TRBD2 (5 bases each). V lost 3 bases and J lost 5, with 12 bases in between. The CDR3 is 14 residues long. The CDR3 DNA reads TGTGCCAGCAGTTTGGGACGGGTTATAGATACGCAGTATTTT. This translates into CASSLGRVIDTQYF.

The CDR3 DNA follows: TGCGCCAGCAGCCAAGTGGAGAGCTCCTACGAGCAGTACTTC. Amino acid sequence: CASSQVESSYEQYF. V is TRBV4-3 and J is TRBJ2-7; no definite D call. The germline gives CDR1 LGHNA, CDR2 YSLEER. There are 14 residues in the CDR3. Trimming removed 1 base from V and 0 bases from J, with 7 bases in between.

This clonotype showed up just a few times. CDR3 coding DNA: TGCAGTGCTATGCGGGGGGTCAGATACCAAGAGACCCAGTACTTC. Encoded protein: CSAMRGVRYQETQYF. The chain recombines TRBV20-1 with TRBJ2-5; TRBD2 matches 8 bases. The CDR3 totals 15 residues. Germline V gene data show CDR1 as DFQATT and CDR2 as SNEGSKA (reference sequence). Trimming took 4 bases from V and 0 from J; bases not matched to a gene: 7.

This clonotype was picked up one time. The CDR3 nucleotides are TGTGCCAGCAGTCATATTGACAGGGCAGGGAGAGAGACCCAGTACTTC. It encodes CASSHIDRAGRETQYF. The chain uses TRBV7-9 and TRBJ2-5, with 7 bases identical to TRBD1. Trimming cost V 6 bases and J 4 bases; bases outside gene matches: 14. Germline lookup yields CDR1 SEHNR and CDR2 FQNEAQ (reference sequence). This CDR3 is 16 amino acids long.

The CDR3 bases are TGTGCCAGCAGTTTAGTTGGAGTTTACAATGAGCAGTTCTTC. This encodes CASSLVGVYNEQFF. This rearrangement joins TRBV12-3 or TRBV12-4 to TRBJ2-1, with no clear D. V gave up 1 base and J gave up 4 bases, with 8 bases separating them. The CDR3 is 14 amino acids.

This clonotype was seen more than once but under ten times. The CDR3 DNA sequence: TGTGCCAGCAGCTTTCGACAGGACACTGAAGCTTTCTTT. This encodes CASSFRQDTEAFF. The genes are TRBV7-9 and TRBJ1-1, with TRBD1 as a possible D gene (6 bases). Germline lookup yields CDR1 SEHNR and CDR2 FQNEAQ (reference sequence). This CDR3 spans 13 amino acids. V lost 3 bases and J lost 3, with 8 bases in between. Supplemented by reference TRBV7-9 and TRBJ1-1, the full variable domain reads DTGVSQNPRHKITKRGQNVTFRCDPISEHNRLYWYRQTLGQGPEFLTYFQNEAQLEKSRLLSDRFSAERPKGSFSTLEIQRTEQGDSAMYLCASSFRQDTEAFFGQGTRLTVV.

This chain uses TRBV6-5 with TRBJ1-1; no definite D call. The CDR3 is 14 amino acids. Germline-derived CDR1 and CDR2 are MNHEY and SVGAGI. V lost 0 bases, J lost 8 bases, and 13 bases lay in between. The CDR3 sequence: CASSYSSGWAEAFF. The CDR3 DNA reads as TGTGCCAGCAGTTACTCGAGTGGGTGGGCAGAAGCTTTCTTT.

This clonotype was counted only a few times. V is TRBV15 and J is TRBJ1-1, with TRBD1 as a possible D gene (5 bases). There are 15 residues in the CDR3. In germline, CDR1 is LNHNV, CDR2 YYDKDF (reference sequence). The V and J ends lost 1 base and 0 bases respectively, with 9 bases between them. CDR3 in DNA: TGTGCCACCAGCAGAGGGGGGGGATTGAACACTGAAGCTTTCTTT. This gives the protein CATSRGGGLNTEAFF.

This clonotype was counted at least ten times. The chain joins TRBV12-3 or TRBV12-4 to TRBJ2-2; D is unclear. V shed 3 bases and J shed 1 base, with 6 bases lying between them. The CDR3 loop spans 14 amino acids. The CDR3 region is CASSFHGNTGELFF. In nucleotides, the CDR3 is TGTGCCAGCAGTTTCCACGGGAACACCGGGGAGCTGTTTTTT.

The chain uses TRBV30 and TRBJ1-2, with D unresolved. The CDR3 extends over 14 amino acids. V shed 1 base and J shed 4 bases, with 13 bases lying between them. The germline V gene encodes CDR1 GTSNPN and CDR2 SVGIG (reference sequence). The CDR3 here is CAWSGSSQGYGYTF. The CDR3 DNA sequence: TGTGCCTGGAGTGGGTCCAGTCAAGGCTATGGCTACACCTTC.

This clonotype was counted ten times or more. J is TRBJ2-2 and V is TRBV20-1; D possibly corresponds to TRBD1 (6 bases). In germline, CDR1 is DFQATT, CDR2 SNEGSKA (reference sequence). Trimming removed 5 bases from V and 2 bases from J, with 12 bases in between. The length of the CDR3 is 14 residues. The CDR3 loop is CSAPDRRNTGELFF. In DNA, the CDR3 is TGCAGTGCTCCAGACAGGCGTAACACCGGGGAGCTGTTTTTT.

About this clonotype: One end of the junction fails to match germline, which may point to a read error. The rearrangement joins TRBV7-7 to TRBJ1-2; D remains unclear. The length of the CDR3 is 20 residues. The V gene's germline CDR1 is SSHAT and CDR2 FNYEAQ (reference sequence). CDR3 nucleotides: TGTGCTAGCAGCTTTCGTTTTGTTAGGCCCGGATGGTTATTTAGCTATGGCTACACCTTC. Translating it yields CASSFRFVRPGWLFSYGYTF.

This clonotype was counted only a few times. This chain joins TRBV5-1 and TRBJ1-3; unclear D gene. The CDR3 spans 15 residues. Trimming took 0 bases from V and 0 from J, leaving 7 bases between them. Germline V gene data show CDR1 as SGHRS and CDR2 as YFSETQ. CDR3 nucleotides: TGCGCCAGCAGCTTGGAGGCGGTCTCTGGAAACACCATATATTTT. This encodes CASSLEAVSGNTIYF.

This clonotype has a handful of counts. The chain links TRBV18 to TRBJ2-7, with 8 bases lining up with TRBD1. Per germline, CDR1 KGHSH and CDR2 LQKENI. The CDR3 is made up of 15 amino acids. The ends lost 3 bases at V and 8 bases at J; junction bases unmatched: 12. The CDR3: CASSPNDRGGGKQYF. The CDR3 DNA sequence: TGTGCCAGCTCACCGAACGACAGGGGCGGTGGAAAGCAGTACTTC. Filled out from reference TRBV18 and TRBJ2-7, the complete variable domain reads NAGVMQNPRHLVRRRGQEARLRCSPMKGHSHVYWYRQLPEEGLKFMVYLQKENIIDESGMPKERFSAEFPKEGPSILRIQQVVRGDSAAYFCASSPNDRGGGKQYFGPGTRLTVT.

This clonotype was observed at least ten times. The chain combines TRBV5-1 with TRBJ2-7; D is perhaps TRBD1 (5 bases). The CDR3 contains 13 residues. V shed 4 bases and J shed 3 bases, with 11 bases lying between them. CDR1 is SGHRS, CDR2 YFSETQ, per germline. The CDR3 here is CASSLDRSYEQYF. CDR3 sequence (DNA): TGCGCCAGCAGCCTCGACAGAAGCTACGAGCAGTACTTC.

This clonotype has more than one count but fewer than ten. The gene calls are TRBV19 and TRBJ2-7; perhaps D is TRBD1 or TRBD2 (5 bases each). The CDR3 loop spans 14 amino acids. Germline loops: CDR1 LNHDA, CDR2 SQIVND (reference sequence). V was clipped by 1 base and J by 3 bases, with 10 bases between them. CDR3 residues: CASSIGRDGYEQYF. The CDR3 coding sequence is TGTGCCAGTAGTATAGGCAGGGACGGCTACGAGCAGTACTTC.

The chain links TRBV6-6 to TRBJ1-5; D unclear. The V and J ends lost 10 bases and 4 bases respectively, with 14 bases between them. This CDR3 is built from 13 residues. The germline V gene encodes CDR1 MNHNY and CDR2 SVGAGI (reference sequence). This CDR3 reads CATLELGNQPQHF. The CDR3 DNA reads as TGTGCCACACTCGAGCTGGGGAATCAGCCCCAGCATTTT.

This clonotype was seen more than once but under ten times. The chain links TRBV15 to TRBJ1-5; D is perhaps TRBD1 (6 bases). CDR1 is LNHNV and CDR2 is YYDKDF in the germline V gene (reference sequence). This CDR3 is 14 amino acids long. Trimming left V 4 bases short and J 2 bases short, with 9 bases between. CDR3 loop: CATSTRGGNQPQHF. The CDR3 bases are TGTGCCACCAGCACCAGGGGAGGCAATCAGCCCCAGCATTTT.